The text below deals with one TCR beta chain. Its antigen is unknown. TCRdb redid the calling of the 5' RACE reads with MiXCR, one entry per CDR3 protein. The sample contains approximately 1.8 million distinct CDR3 sequences, roughly a third of which appear only once. This CDR3 contains 15 residues. CDR1 is PRHDT and CDR2 is FYEKMQ in the germline V gene (reference sequence). V lost 2 bases and J 0 bases, leaving 8 bases between the germline ends. This sample is part of a study of identical twins. Overall study results and limits: Out-of-frame sharing of TCR alpha in monozygotic twins was underestimated by models. Invariant cells of the MAIT and iNKT types might have partly distorted the zero-insertion analyses. With beta out-of-frame sequences, excess sharing by twins was weaker.

The sequencing sample was made of cord blood. The chain uses TRBV13 and TRBJ1-3; D is ambiguous. This receptor was identified in a newborn girl in good health. The CDR3 loop is CASSLTTDSGNTIYF. The CDR3 DNA is TGTGCCAGCAGCTTAACGACGGACTCTGGAAACACCATATATTTT.